These 5 T cell receptor beta chains share one sample of origin, sequenced in a study of T cells after yellow fever vaccination. MiXCR, run by TCRdb on the 5' RACE reads, gives a single entry per CDR3 protein. The sample has about 320,000 distinct CDR3 sequences, about 10% seen once. The sample consisted of CD4+ T cells sorted from PBMCs, taken 45 days after the yellow fever booster vaccination. The receptor set was obtained from a man aged 18 to 30 who received the YFV17D yellow fever vaccine.

V and J are TRBV6-2 or TRBV6-3 and TRBJ1-5; D is perhaps TRBD1 (6 bases). Trimming left V 6 bases short and J 7 bases short, with 13 bases between. The CDR3 runs to 13 residues. CDR1 MNHEY and CDR2 SVGEGT come from the germline V gene. The CDR3 DNA follows: TGTGCCAGCAGGGACAGTGGCGGACAGCCCCAGCATTTT. Translating gives CASRDSGGQPQHF.

Ten or more counts support this clonotype. A junction boundary mismatches the germline segment, possibly from a read error. Written as DNA, the CDR3 is TGTGCTAGCAGCCCGCAGCAGGGACAAGAGACCCAGTACTTC. This translates into CASSPQQGQETQYF. The V gene is TRBV7-7, the J gene TRBJ2-5, with D possibly being TRBD1 (5 bases). The CDR3 covers 14 residues. Germline CDR1 reads SSHAT; CDR2 reads FNYEAQ (reference sequence).

This clonotype was counted between two and nine times. The chain recombines TRBV4-1 with TRBJ2-7, with TRBD1 matching over 8 bases. The CDR3 covers 15 residues. The V segment lost 3 bases and the J segment 4 bases; nucleotides outside the gene matches: 8. Germline CDR1 MGHRA, CDR2 YSYEKL. CDR3 sequence reads: CASSQPDRGRYEQYF. The CDR3 region has the DNA TGCGCCAGCAGCCAGCCAGACAGGGGACGGTACGAGCAGTACTTC.

In its sample, this clonotype was seen a few times. This sequence joins TRBV20-1 and TRBJ2-3, with TRBD2 matching 12 bases. The V gene end was trimmed by 4 bases and the J gene end by 2 bases; junction bases not matched to a gene: 4. The CDR3 runs 15 residues. Per germline, CDR1 DFQATT and CDR2 SNEGSKA (reference sequence). The CDR3 coding sequence is TGCAGTGCTACGGGGACTAGCGGGCCCACAGATACGCAGTATTTT. It encodes CSATGTSGPTDTQYF.

The chain is built from TRBV12-5 and TRBJ2-1; D is perhaps TRBD1 or TRBD2 (5 bases each). CDR1 LGHNT and CDR2 FRNRAP come from the germline V gene. The length of the CDR3 is 13 residues. Trimming shortened V by 5 bases and J by 12 bases, and 17 bases separated the two germline ends. This chain's CDR3 is CASGTPRDGGQFF. CDR3 DNA: TGTGCTAGTGGTACCCCAAGAGATGGGGGGCAGTTCTTC.